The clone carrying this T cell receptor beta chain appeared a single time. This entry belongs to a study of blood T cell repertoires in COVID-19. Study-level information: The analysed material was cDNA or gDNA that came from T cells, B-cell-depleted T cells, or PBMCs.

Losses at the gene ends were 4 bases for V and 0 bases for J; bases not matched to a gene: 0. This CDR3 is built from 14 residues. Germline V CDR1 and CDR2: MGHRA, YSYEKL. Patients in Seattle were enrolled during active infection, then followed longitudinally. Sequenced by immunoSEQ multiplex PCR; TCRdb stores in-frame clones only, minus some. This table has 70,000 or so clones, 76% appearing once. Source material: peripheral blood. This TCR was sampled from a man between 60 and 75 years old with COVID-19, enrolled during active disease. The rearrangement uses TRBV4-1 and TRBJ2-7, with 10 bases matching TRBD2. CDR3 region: CASSPSGGSYEQYF. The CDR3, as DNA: TGCGCCAGCAGCCCTAGCGGGGGCTCCTACGAGCAGTACTTC.